This record covers a single TCR beta chain. In its sample, this clonotype was seen many times. Its antigen remains unidentified. No much larger clone exists at a distance of one base, and base qualities are not known. Instrument used: Illumina HiSeq 1500. The raw public data were reprocessed by TCRdb itself: fastp quality trimming at Q25, MiXCR clonotype calling, in-frame beta chains only. Each CDR3 protein gets just one entry, which takes the most common genes and DNA from the rows behind it. The sample yields some 320,000 distinct CDR3 sequences; around a tenth were counted once. Of the sample, about 3.9% falls within the top ten clones. The sample is drawn from a study of T cell repertoires in cytomegalovirus infection (dated by TCRdb to about 2019). About the investigation overall: Donor HLA type was relevant to the analysis, as public TCR beta signatures indicated carriage of CMV infection together with the matching HLA type.

Points the paper makes about the study in general: In both this cohort and an independent 352-donor cohort, the cumulative frequency of public TCR beta family members distinguished carriers of CMV infection plus the relevant HLA type. The ex vivo response was dominated by HLA-C-restricted CMV-specific TCR beta clonotypes, which also provided the single most frequent clonotype in two of eight donors.

Trimming leaves V shorter by 5 bases and J shorter by 4 bases, with the junction holding 8 bases beyond the gene matches. The CDR3 measures 17 amino acids from cysteine to phenylalanine. CDR3 DNA only is kept here, 51 bases in frame from base 1. According to the germline V gene, CDR1 reads SGHVS and CDR2 reads FQNEAQ. The TCR sequence derives from a human donor in good health (CMV status not recorded). Some clones in this sample may be carry-over from other donors' samples. Input material: PBMCs. The chain was built from TRBV7-8 and TRBJ2-5; 15 bases in the middle match TRBD2. The DNA sequence is TGTGCCAGCAGCCCAGGACTAGCGGGAGGGCCCGGAGAGACCCAGTACTTC. The translation is CASSPGLAGGPGETQYF.